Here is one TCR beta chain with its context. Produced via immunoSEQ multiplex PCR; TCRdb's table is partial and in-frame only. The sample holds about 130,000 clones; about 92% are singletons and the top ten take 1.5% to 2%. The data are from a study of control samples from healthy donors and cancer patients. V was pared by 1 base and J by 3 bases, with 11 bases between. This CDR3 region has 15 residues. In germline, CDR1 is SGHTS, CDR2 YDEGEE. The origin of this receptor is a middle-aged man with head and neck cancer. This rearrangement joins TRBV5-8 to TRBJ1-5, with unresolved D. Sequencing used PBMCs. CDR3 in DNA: TGTGCCAGCAGCTTGTTTACAATGTCCAATCAGCCCCAGCATTTT. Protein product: CASSLFTMSNQPQHF.